Following are 22 T cell receptor beta chains from one sample sequenced in a study of shared clonotypes between healthy human individuals (dated by TCRdb to the early 2020s). The library relied on the immunoSEQ multiplex PCR assay. TCRdb carries this immuneACCESS record with in-frame sequences only. Its versions omit some clonotypes, under half of them owing to an unresolved V gene in the studies checked, with the rest unexplained. The table for this sample lists some 1,600,000 clones; about 98% of them were counted only once. About 0.45% of the sample lies in the top ten. Sample: naive CD4+ T cells sorted from blood. The sample's cell subset or site label, decoded: CD45RA+ positively selected. These receptors all stem from a man under 40 in good health.

The chain recombines TRBV9 with TRBJ2-3; D might be TRBD2 (7 bases). The CDR3 length is 15 residues. In germline, CDR1 is SGDLS, CDR2 YYNGEE. V was cut by 0 bases and J by 8 bases, with 16 bases left in between. DNA of the CDR3: TGTGCCAGCAGCGTAGAAAGCGGGGTACAGGGTACGCAGTATTTT. Translation: CASSVESGVQGTQYF.

The chain carries TRBV5-1 and TRBJ2-3; 7 positions agree with TRBD1. CDR3 length: 13 residues. V shed 4 bases, J shed 7 bases, and the junction held 6 bases outside the gene matches. Looked up from germline, CDR1 is SGHRS and CDR2 is YFSETQ. This chain's CDR3 is CASSIRQGYTQYF. As DNA, the CDR3 is TGCGCCAGCAGCATACGACAGGGTTATACGCAGTATTTT.

The rearrangement joins TRBV2 to TRBJ1-4; TRBD1 matches 8 bases. The V segment lost 8 bases and the J segment 7 bases; nucleotides outside the gene matches: 3. This CDR3 is built from 12 residues. The germline V gene encodes CDR1 SNHLY and CDR2 FYNNEI. The CDR3 DNA follows: TGTGCCAGCGGACAGGGCGGTGAAAAACTGTTTTTT. Encoded protein: CASGQGGEKLFF.

V and J are TRBV7-9 and TRBJ2-6; TRBD1 matches at 10 bases. Germline trimming cut 7 bases from V and 2 bases from J; bases unmatched to any gene: 11. The germline V gene has CDR1 SEHNR and CDR2 FQNEAQ (reference sequence). CDR3 size: 18 residues. The CDR3 DNA reads as TGTGCCAGCACCCAAACCGGGACAGGGGCGGCTGGGGCCAACGTCCTGACTTTC. This codes for CASTQTGTGAAGANVLTF.

The chain combines TRBV11-3 with TRBJ2-3, with TRBD2 as a possible D gene (5 bases). The V and J ends lost 4 bases and 6 bases respectively, with 8 bases between them. Germline loops: CDR1 SGHNT, CDR2 YENEEA. The CDR3 covers 12 residues. CDR3 sequence reads: CASSSGKDTQYF. The DNA of the CDR3 is TGTGCCAGCAGCTCGGGGAAGGATACGCAGTATTTT.

The chain links TRBV6-5 to TRBJ2-3, with 7 bases fitting TRBD1. The junction had 3 bases not matched to a gene; V was cut back by 3 bases and J by 0 bases. The germline V gene has CDR1 MNHEY and CDR2 SVGAGI. The CDR3 has 15 amino acids. CDR3 DNA sequence: TGTGCCAGCAGTTATGGGACAGATAGCACAGATACGCAGTATTTT. Protein sequence: CASSYGTDSTDTQYF.

This chain uses TRBV7-9 with TRBJ2-7, with a tentative D call TRBD1 (7 bases). CDR3 length: 14 residues. Per the germline V gene, CDR1 is SEHNR and CDR2 is FQNEAQ (reference sequence). Trimming pared 4 bases from V and 1 base from J, leaving 11 bases between. The CDR3 nucleotides read TGTGCCAGCAGCTCCCAGGGGGGTTCCTACGAGCAGTACTTC. Amino acids: CASSSQGGSYEQYF.

The genes are TRBV5-1 and TRBJ2-1; 10 bases fit TRBD2. CDR3 length: 14 residues. CDR1 is SGHRS, CDR2 YFSETQ, per germline. The ends lost 3 bases at V and 10 bases at J; junction bases unmatched: 7. CDR3 in amino acids: CASSYTPSGSEQFF. The CDR3 coding sequence is TGCGCCAGCAGCTATACCCCTAGCGGGAGCGAGCAGTTCTTC.

The genes are TRBV4-1 and TRBJ2-6; 7 bases align to TRBD1. V was pared by 4 bases and J by 4 bases, with 10 bases of the junction left unmatched. The CDR3 consists of 17 residues. From germline, CDR1 is MGHRA and CDR2 YSYEKL. CDR3 sequence: CASSPGQASRGANVLTF. The CDR3 nucleotides read TGCGCCAGCAGCCCTGGACAGGCGAGTCGGGGGGCCAACGTCCTGACTTTC.

V usage is TRBV9 and J usage is TRBJ2-7; TRBD2 matches 7 bases. CDR3 length equals 14 residues. Germline assignment: CDR1 SGDLS and CDR2 YYNGEE. V shed 4 bases and J 0 bases; nucleotides not matched to a gene: 4. CDR3 region: CASSPGRASYEQYF. The CDR3, as DNA: TGTGCCAGCAGCCCAGGGAGGGCCTCCTACGAGCAGTACTTC.

This chain joins TRBV29-1 and TRBJ2-5; D unresolved. V was pared by 6 bases and J by 0 bases, with 8 bases between. This CDR3 region has 12 residues. Germline-derived CDR1 and CDR2 are SQVTM and ANQGSEA. This chain's CDR3 is CSVARYQETQYF. In DNA, the CDR3 is TGCAGCGTCGCCAGGTACCAAGAGACCCAGTACTTC.

The rearrangement links TRBV2 to TRBJ2-7; 8 nucleotides align to TRBD2. Germline trimming cut 4 bases from V and 5 bases from J; bases unmatched to any gene: 7. The CDR3 consists of 14 residues. CDR1 and CDR2 from the germline V gene are SNHLY and FYNNEI. Here the CDR3 DNA reads TGTGCCAGCAGTGCTCGAGCGGGAGAGAACGAGCAGTACTTC. Its protein is CASSARAGENEQYF.

The chain combines TRBV5-4 with TRBJ2-7; TRBD1 might be the D (5 bases). V was pared by 3 bases and J by 3 bases, with 16 bases between. Germline values: CDR1 SGHNT, CDR2 YYREEE (reference sequence). This CDR3 is 15 amino acids long. In DNA, the CDR3 is TGTGCCAGCAGCTCTAAGGGGTCCTTAGGCTACGAGCAGTACTTC. Translated, it gives CASSSKGSLGYEQYF.

CDR3 nucleotide sequence: TGTGCCAGCAGCCCCCTAGCGGGAGGGTCCTACGAGCAGTACTTC. It translates to CASSPLAGGSYEQYF. The chain combines TRBV5-4 with TRBJ2-7, with 12 bases aligning to TRBD2. Germline V lookup: CDR1 SGHNT, CDR2 YYREEE (reference sequence). Trimming at V came to 4 bases and at J to 1 base, leaving 3 bases not matched to a gene. This CDR3 spans 15 amino acids.

The chain joins TRBV6-5 to TRBJ1-5, with a tentative D call TRBD1 (5 bases). V dropped 5 bases and J dropped 9 bases, with 11 bases sitting between them. Per germline, CDR1 MNHEY and CDR2 SVGAGI. The CDR3 covers 12 residues. The CDR3 sequence: CASSRERGPQHF. CDR3 nucleotide sequence: TGTGCCAGCAGTCGAGAGAGGGGGCCCCAGCATTTT.

The chain carries TRBV30 and TRBJ2-2; no firm D call. Between the trimmed V and J ends, which lost 2 bases and 6 bases, there was a span of 10 bases. CDR1 and CDR2 (germline): GTSNPN, SVGIG (reference sequence). The CDR3 is 13 residues long. CDR3 sequence (DNA): TGTGCCTGGAGTCCCAGTGGGGCCGGGGAGCTGTTTTTT. It specifies CAWSPSGAGELFF.

The rearrangement joins TRBV7-9 to TRBJ2-7; a possible D gene is TRBD2 (5 bases). From germline, CDR1 is SEHNR and CDR2 FQNEAQ (reference sequence). CDR3 length: 17 residues. The V and J ends lost 5 bases and 2 bases respectively, with 22 bases between them. CDR3 region: CASSRPVGGSRTYEQYF. The CDR3 region has the DNA TGTGCCAGCAGCCGCCCCGTGGGTGGGAGCCGAACCTACGAGCAGTACTTC.

The CDR3 DNA reads as TGCAGCGTCGTAGCGGGGGTCCCCAACTACGAGCAGTACTTC. It translates to CSVVAGVPNYEQYF. J is TRBJ2-7 and V is TRBV29-1, with 9 bases aligning to TRBD2. CDR3 length: 14 residues. J lost 3 bases, V lost 6 bases, and 9 bases had no gene match. Germline V gene sequence: CDR1 SQVTM, CDR2 ANQGSEA.

The rearrangement links TRBV6-5 to TRBJ1-2; 8 bases line up with TRBD1. Trimming cost V 2 bases and J 6 bases; bases outside gene matches: 5. Germline V gives CDR1 MNHEY, CDR2 SVGAGI. This CDR3 has 14 amino acids. The CDR3 spells CASSYTGQGHGYTF. CDR3 nucleotides: TGTGCCAGCAGTTACACCGGACAGGGTCATGGCTACACCTTC.

The chain is built from TRBV6-6 and TRBJ2-7; 9 nucleotides match TRBD1. The CDR3 length is 14 residues. Germline CDR1 MNHNY, CDR2 SVGAGI (reference sequence). With 2 bases clipped from V and 5 bases from J, the junction kept 4 bases outside the gene matches. The CDR3 loop is CASSYGTGKNEQYF. The CDR3 region has the DNA TGTGCCAGCAGTTACGGGACAGGGAAGAACGAGCAGTACTTC.

This CDR3 reads CASSLGPRYTF. The CDR3 DNA reads TGTGCCAGCAGCCTGGGACCTCGCTACACCTTC. The V and J genes are TRBV5-6 and TRBJ1-2, with D tentatively TRBD1 (5 bases). The CDR3 contains 11 residues. V lost 4 bases, J lost 9 bases, and 10 bases lay in between. The germline gives CDR1 SGHDT, CDR2 YYEEEE.

This chain joins TRBV27 and TRBJ2-7; a weak D match, TRBD2 (6 bases). Germline assignment: CDR1 MNHEY and CDR2 SMNVEV (reference sequence). Trimming took 7 bases from V and 5 from J, leaving 18 bases between them. This CDR3 is 14 amino acids long. The CDR3 DNA follows: TGTGCCAGCAAGAGACTAGAGCCTGGTGACGAGCAGTACTTC. Its translation is CASKRLEPGDEQYF.